This T cell receptor beta chain is drawn from a study of control samples from healthy donors and cancer patients. Method: immunoSEQ multiplex PCR; TCRdb's copy keeps in-frame clones and lacks some. The data contain about 100,000 clones, roughly 87% of them singletons. Per germline, CDR1 SGHRS and CDR2 YFSETQ. The CDR3 spans 14 residues. V shed 0 bases and J 8 bases; nucleotides not matched to a gene: 4. The sample taken for sequencing was blood. The rearrangement joins TRBV5-1 to TRBJ1-2, with 10 bases matching TRBD1. The sequence was obtained from a woman in her 50s in good health. In DNA form, the CDR3 reads TGCGCCAGCAGCTTGGAGGGACAGGGGACGGGCTACACCTTC. Translating it yields CASSLEGQGTGYTF.